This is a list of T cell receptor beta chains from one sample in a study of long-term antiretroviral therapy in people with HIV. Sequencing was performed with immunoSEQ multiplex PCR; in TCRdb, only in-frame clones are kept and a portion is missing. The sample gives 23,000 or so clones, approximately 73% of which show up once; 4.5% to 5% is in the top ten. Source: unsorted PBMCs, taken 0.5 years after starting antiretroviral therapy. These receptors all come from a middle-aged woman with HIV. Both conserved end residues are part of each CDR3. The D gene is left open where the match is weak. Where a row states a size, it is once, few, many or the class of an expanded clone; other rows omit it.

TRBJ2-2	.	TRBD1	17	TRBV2	CATTSGQGAGDTGELFF	TGTGCCACCACCTCGGGACAGGGGGCAGGAGACACCGGGGAGCTGTTTTTT
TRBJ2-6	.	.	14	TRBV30	CAWRSGSGANVLTF	TGTGCCTGGAGGTCGGGCTCTGGGGCCAACGTCCTGACTTTC
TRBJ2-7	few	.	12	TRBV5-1	CASSLAPYEQYF	TGCGCCAGCAGCTTGGCACCCTACGAGCAGTACTTC
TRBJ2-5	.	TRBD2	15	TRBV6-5	CASSPGGGFVWTQYF	TGTGCCAGCAGTCCCGGGGGAGGGTTCGTTTGGACCCAGTACTTC
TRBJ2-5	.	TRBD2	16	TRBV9	CASSVGSGGAGETQYF	TGTGCCAGCAGCGTAGGAAGCGGGGGGGCCGGAGAGACCCAGTACTTC
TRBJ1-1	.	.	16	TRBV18	CASSPLLRGGNTEAFF	TGTGCCAGCTCACCACTCCTGAGGGGGGGTAACACTGAAGCTTTCTTT
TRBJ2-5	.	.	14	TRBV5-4	CASSSDPLGETQYF	TGTGCCAGCAGCTCGGACCCGCTTGGAGAGACCCAGTACTTC
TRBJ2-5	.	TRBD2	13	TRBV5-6	CASSSRQLAGVDF	TGTGCCAGCAGCAGTAGACAGTTAGCGGGGGTTGACTTC
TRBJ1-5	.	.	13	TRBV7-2	CASSLPGGWPQHF	TGTGCCAGCAGCTTGCCGGGGGGGTGGCCCCAGCATTTT
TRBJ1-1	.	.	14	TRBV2	CASSPDGLVAEAFF	TGTGCCAGCAGCCCGGACGGCTTGGTAGCTGAAGCTTTCTTT
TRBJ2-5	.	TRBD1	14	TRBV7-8	CASSYGQDLETQYF	TGTGCCAGCAGCTACGGACAGGACTTGGAGACCCAGTACTTC
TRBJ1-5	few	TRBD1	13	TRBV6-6	CASSDRANQPQHF	TGTGCCAGCAGCGACAGGGCCAATCAGCCCCAGCATTTT
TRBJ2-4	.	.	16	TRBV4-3	CASSPEFGRGGNIQYF	TGCGCCAGCAGTCCTGAGTTCGGGCGGGGAGGAAACATTCAGTACTTC
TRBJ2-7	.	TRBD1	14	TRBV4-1	CASSPRTGTYEQYF	TGCGCCAGCAGCCCTCGGACAGGGACTTACGAGCAGTACTTC
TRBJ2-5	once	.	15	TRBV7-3	CASKRSAQAQETQYF	TGTGCCAGCAAGAGGAGCGCGCAGGCGCAAGAGACCCAGTACTTC
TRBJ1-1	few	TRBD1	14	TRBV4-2	CASSIGDRGTEAFF	TGTGCCAGCAGCATCGGGGACAGGGGCACTGAAGCTTTCTTT
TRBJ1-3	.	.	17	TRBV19	CASSISSRTISGNTIYF	TGTGCCAGTAGTATTTCATCTCGTACTATCTCTGGAAACACCATATATTTT
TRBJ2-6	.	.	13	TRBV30	CANPMSGANVLTF	TGTGCTAACCCGATGTCTGGGGCCAACGTCCTGACTTTC
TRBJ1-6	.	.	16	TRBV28	CASSTAANSYNSPLHF	TGTGCCAGCAGCACCGCCGCGAACAGCTATAATTCACCCCTCCACTTT
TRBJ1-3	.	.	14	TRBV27	CASRGGISGNTIYF	TGTGCCAGCCGCGGGGGTATTTCTGGAAACACCATATATTTT
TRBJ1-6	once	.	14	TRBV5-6	CASSFRGRNSPLHF	TGTGCCAGCAGCTTTAGGGGCCGGAATTCACCCCTCCACTTT
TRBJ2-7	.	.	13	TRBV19	CASSITRAYEQYF	TGTGCCAGTAGTATTACAAGGGCTTACGAGCAGTACTTC
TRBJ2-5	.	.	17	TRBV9	CASSVGSWEGDQETQYF	TGTGCCAGCAGCGTAGGGTCCTGGGAGGGGGATCAAGAGACCCAGTACTTC
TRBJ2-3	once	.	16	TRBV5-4	CASRRVGGAVTDTQYF	TGTGCCAGCAGGCGGGTCGGGGGAGCTGTCACAGATACGCAGTATTTT
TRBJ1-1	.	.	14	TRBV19	CASSTTGSNTEAFF	TGTGCCAGTAGTACGACAGGATCCAACACTGAAGCTTTCTTT
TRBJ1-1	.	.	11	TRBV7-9	CATLTVAEAFF	TGTGCCACCCTAACTGTCGCTGAAGCTTTCTTT
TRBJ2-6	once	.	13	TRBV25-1	CASSNIGANVLTF	TGTGCCAGCAGTAATATCGGGGCCAACGTCCTGACTTTC
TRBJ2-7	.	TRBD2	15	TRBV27	CASSPRHGGADEQYF	TGTGCCAGCAGTCCCCGTCACGGGGGGGCCGACGAGCAGTACTTC
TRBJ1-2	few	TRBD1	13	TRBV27	CASSGDRVGGYTF	TGTGCCAGCAGTGGGGACAGGGTAGGTGGCTACACCTTC
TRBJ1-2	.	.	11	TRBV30	CAWSPVYGYTF	TGTGCCTGGAGTCCTGTCTATGGCTACACCTTC
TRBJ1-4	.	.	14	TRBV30	CAWSGQYGSEKLFF	TGTGCCTGGAGTGGTCAATATGGTAGTGAAAAACTGTTTTTT
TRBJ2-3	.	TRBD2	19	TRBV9	CASSVASGLRGTSEDTQYF	TGTGCCAGCAGCGTAGCTTCGGGACTAAGGGGAACAAGTGAAGATACGCAGTATTTT
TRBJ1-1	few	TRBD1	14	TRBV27	CASSEQGPMVEAFF	TGTGCCAGCAGCGAACAGGGGCCAATGGTTGAAGCTTTCTTT
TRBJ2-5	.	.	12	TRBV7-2	CASSPYQETQYF	TGTGCCAGCAGCCCTTACCAAGAGACCCAGTACTTC
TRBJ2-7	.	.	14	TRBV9	CASSVALSSSEQYF	TGTGCCAGCAGCGTAGCTTTGTCCTCTAGCGAGCAGTACTTC
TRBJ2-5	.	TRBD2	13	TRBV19	CASRLAGQETQYF	TGTGCCAGTAGGCTAGCGGGTCAAGAGACCCAGTACTTC
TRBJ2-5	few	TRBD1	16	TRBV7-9	CASSTIDRAYQETQYF	TGTGCCAGCAGCACAATTGACAGGGCCTACCAAGAGACCCAGTACTTC
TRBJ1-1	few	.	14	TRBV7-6	CASSPGGANTEAFF	TGTGCCAGCAGCCCCGGGGGTGCTAACACTGAAGCTTTCTTT
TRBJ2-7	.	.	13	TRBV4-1	CASSQDERYEQYF	TGCGCCAGCAGCCAAGATGAGAGATACGAGCAGTACTTC
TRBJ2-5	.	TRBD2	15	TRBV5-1	CASSLGASGGETQYF	TGCGCCAGCAGCTTGGGGGCCTCGGGGGGGGAGACCCAGTACTTC
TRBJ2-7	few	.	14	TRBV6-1	CASSEDGRTREQYF	TGTGCCAGCAGTGAAGACGGTCGAACAAGAGAGCAGTACTTC
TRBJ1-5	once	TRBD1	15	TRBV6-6	CASSPGTGVAQPQHF	TGTGCCAGCAGCCCGGGGACAGGGGTGGCTCAGCCCCAGCATTTT
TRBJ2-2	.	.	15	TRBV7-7	CASSPYTGGTGELFF	TGTGCCAGCAGCCCGTATACCGGGGGCACCGGGGAGCTGTTTTTT
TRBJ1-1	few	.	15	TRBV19	CASSTAAHGNTEAFF	TGTGCCAGTAGTACAGCCGCACATGGAAACACTGAAGCTTTCTTT
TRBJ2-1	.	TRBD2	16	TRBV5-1	CASSHGGLAGPNEQFF	TGCGCCAGCAGCCATGGTGGACTAGCGGGGCCCAATGAGCAGTTCTTC
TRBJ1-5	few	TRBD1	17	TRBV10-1	CASRQPGQGESNQPQHF	TGCGCCAGCAGGCAGCCGGGACAGGGGGAAAGCAATCAGCCCCAGCATTTT